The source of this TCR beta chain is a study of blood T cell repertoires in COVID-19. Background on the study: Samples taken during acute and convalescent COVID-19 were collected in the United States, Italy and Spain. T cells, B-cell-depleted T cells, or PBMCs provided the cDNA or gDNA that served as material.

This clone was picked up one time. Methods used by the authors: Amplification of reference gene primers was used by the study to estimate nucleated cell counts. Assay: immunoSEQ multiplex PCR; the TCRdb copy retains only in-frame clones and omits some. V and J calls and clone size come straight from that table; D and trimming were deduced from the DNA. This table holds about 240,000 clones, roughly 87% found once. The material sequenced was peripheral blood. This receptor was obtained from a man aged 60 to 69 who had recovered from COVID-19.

For the CDR3, the DNA is TGTGCCAGCACCGGAGGCTTCTGCAATCAGCCCCAGCATTTT. Protein product: CASTGGFCNQPQHF. The V call is TRBV7-4, the J call TRBJ1-5; D not certain. Trimming pared 7 bases from V and 2 bases from J, leaving 12 bases between. The CDR3 runs to 14 residues. In germline, CDR1 is SGHVT, CDR2 SQSDAQ.